The source of this T cell receptor (beta chain) is a study of cytomegalovirus exposure and HLA in healthy donors. Study overall: HLA-typed donors were the source of approximately 80 million unique TCRs, which an early data release held. Study-level results: Most TCR beta V segments were productive about 90% or about 30% of the time in an earlier analysis. Overall, roughly 160 TCR beta chains were annotated as cytomegalovirus-associated.

Turning to this clone: Its target is not known.

Germline V gene lookup returns CDR1 SGHRS and CDR2 YFSETQ. CDR3 length: 13 amino acids. J was trimmed by 4 bases and V by 3 bases; bases with no gene match: 3. PCR used 60 Vbeta primers and 13 Jbeta primers. Sequencing was performed with immunoSEQ multiplex PCR; in TCRdb, only in-frame clones are kept and a portion is missing. The sample has tens of thousands of clones; 60% to 80% are singletons. The rearrangement joins TRBV5-1 to TRBJ2-5, with TRBD1 identical over 7 bases. The specimen was PBMCs. The sequence was obtained from a woman in her thirties or forties in good health and CMV-seropositive. CDR3 bases: TGCGCCAGCAGCTGGGACAGTGGAGAGACCCAGTACTTC. This encodes CASSWDSGETQYF.